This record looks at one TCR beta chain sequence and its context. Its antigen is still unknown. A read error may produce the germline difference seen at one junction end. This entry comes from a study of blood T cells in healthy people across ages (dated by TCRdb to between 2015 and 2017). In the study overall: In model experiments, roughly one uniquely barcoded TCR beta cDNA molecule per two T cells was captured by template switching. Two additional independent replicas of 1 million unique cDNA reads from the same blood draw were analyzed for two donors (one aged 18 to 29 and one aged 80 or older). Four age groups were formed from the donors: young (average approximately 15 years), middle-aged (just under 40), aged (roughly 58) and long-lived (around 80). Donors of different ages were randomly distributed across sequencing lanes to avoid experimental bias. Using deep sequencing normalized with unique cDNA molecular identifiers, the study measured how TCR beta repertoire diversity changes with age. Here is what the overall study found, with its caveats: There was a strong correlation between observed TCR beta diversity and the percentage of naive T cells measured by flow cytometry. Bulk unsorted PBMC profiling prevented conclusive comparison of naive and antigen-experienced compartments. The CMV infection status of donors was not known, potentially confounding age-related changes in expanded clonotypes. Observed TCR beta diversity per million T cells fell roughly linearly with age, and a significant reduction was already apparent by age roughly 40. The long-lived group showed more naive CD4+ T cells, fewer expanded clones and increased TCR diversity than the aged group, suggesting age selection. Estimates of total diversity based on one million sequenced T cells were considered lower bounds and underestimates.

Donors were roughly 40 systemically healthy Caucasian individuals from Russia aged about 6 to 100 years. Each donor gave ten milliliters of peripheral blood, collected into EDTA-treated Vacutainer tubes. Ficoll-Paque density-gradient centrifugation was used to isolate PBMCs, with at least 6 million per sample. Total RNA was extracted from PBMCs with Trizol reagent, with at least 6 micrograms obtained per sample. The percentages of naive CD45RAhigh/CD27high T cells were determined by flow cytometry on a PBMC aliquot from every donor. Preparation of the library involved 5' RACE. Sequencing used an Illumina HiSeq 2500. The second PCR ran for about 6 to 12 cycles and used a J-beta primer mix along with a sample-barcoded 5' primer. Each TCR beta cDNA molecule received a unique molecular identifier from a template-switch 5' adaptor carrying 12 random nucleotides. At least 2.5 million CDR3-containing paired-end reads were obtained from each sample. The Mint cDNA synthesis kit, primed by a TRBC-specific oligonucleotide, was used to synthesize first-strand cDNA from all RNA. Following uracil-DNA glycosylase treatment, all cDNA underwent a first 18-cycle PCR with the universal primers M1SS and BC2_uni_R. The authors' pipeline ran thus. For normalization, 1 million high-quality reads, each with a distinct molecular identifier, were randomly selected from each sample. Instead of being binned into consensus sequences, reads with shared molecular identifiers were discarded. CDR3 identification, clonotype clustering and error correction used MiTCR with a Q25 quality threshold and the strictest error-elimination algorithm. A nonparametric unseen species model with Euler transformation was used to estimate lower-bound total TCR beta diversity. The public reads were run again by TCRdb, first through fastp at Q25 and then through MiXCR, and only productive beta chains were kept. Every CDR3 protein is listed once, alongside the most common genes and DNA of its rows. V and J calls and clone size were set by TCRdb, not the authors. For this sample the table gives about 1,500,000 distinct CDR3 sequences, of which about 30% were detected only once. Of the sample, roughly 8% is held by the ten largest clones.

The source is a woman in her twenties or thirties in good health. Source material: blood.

The CDR3 loop reads CASSPPRNEKRFF. The sequenced DNA is TGTGCCAGCAGTCCGCCTCGGAATGAAAAACGGTTTTTT. The chain employs TRBV28 and TRBJ1-4, with the identity of the D gene unclear. Looking up the germline V gene yields CDR1 MDHEN and CDR2 SYDVKM. The CDR3 goes from the cysteine to the phenylalanine over 13 residues. Only the CDR3 DNA stays, 39 bases, in frame from base 1.